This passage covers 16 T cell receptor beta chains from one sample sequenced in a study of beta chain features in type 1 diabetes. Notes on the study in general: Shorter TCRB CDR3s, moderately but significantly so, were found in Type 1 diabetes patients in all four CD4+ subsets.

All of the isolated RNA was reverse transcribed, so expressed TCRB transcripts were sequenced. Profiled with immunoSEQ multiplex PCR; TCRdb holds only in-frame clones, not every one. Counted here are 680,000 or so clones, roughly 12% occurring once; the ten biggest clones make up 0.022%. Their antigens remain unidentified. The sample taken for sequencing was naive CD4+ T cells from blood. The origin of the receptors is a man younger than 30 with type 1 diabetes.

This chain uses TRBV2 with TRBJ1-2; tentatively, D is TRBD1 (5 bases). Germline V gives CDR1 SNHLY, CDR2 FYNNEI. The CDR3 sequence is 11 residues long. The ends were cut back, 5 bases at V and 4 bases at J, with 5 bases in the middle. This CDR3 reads CASSRGYGYTF. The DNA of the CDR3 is TGTGCCAGCAGTAGGGGCTATGGCTACACCTTC.

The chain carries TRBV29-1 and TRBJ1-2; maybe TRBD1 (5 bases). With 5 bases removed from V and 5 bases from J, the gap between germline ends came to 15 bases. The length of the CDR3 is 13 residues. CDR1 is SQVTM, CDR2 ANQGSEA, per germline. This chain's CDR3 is CSVMGLSQYGYTF. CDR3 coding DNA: TGCAGCGTTATGGGGCTGAGCCAATATGGCTACACCTTC.

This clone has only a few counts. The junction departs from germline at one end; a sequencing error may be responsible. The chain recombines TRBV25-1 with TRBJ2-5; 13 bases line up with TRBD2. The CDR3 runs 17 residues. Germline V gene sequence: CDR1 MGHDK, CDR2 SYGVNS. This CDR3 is CASSRLAGGPSQETQHF. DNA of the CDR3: TGTGCCAGCTCCAGACTAGCGGGGGGCCCGAGCCAAGAGACCCAGCACTTC. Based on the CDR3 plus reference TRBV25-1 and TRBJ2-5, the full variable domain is EADIYQTPRYLVIGTGKKITLECSQTMGHDKMYWYQQDPGMELHLIHYSYGVNSTEKGDLSSESTVSRIRTEHFPLTLESARPSHTSQYLCASSRLAGGPSQETQHFGPGTRLLVL.

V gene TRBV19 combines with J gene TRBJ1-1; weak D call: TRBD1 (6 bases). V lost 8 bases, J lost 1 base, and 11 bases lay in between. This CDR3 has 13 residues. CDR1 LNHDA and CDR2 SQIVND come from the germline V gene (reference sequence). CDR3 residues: CASRGQENTEAFF. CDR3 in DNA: TGTGCCAGTCGGGGGCAGGAGAACACTGAAGCTTTCTTT. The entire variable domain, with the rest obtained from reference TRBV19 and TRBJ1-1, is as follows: DGGITQSPKYLFRKEGQNVTLSCEQNLNHDAMYWYRQDPGQGLRLIYYSQIVNDFQKGDIAEGYSVSREKKESFPLTVTSAQKNPTAFYLCASRGQENTEAFFGQGTRLTVV.

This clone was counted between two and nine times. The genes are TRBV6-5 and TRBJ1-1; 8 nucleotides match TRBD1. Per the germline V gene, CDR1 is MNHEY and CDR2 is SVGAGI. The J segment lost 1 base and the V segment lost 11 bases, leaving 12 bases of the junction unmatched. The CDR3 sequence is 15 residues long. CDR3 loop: CASRLPDRGNTEAFF. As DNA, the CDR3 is TGTGCCTCCCGGCTCCCCGACAGGGGGAACACTGAAGCTTTCTTT.

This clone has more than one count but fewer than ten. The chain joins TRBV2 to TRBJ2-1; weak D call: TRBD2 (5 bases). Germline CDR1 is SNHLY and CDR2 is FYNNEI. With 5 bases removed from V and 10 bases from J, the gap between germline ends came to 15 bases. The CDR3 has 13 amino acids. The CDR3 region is CASSTGPTGEQFF. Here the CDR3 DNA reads TGTGCCAGCAGTACGGGTCCCACGGGAGAGCAGTTCTTC.

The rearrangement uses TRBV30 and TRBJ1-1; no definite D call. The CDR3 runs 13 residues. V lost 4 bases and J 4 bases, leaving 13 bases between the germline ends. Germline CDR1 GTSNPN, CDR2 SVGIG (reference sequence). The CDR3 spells CAWIRSGSTEAFF. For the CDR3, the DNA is TGTGCCTGGATAAGGTCGGGTAGCACTGAAGCTTTCTTT.

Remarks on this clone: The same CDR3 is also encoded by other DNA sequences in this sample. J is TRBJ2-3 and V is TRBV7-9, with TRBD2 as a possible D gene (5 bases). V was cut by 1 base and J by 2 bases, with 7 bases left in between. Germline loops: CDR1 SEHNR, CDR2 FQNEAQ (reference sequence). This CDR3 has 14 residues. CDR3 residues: CASSLGRSTDTQYF. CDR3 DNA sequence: TGTGCCAGCAGCTTAGGGAGGTCCACAGATACGCAGTATTTT.

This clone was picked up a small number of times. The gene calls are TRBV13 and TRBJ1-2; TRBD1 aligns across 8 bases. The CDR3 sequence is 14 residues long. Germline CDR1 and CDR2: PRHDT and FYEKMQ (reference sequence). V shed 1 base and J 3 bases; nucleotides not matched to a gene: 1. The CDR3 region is CASSLDRGDYGYTF. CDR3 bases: TGTGCCAGCAGCTTAGACAGGGGGGACTATGGCTACACCTTC. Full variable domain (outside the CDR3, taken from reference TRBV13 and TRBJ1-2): AAGVIQSPRHLIKEKRETATLKCYPIPRHDTVYWYQQGPGQDPQFLISFYEKMQSDKGSIPDRFSAQQFSDYHSELNMSSLELGDSALYFCASSLDRGDYGYTFGSGTRLTVV.

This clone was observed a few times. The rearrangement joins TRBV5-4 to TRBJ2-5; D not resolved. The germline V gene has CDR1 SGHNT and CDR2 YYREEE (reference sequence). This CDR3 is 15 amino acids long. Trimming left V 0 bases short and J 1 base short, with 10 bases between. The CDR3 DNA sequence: TGTGCCAGCAGCTTGGCTAGTCCCTTCCAAGAGACCCAGTACTTC. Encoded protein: CASSLASPFQETQYF.

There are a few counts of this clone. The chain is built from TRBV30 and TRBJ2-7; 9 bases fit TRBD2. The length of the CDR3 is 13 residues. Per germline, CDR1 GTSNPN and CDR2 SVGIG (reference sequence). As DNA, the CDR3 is TGTGCTCGCGGGGGGGACACTACCTACGAGCAGTACTTC. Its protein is CARGGDTTYEQYF. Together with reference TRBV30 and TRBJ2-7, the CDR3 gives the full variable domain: SQTIHQWPATLVQPVGSPLSLECTVEGTSNPNLYWYRQAAGRGLQLLFYSVGIGQISSEVPQNLSASRPQDRQFILSSKKLLLSDSGFYLCARGGDTTYEQYFGPGTRLTVT.

CDR3 nucleotide sequence: TGCGCCAGCAGCCCCCGCCGGACTACTAACAATGAGCAGTTCTTC. Amino acids: CASSPRRTTNNEQFF. The rearrangement links TRBV5-1 to TRBJ2-1, with a tentative D call TRBD2 (6 bases). In germline, CDR1 is SGHRS, CDR2 YFSETQ. V was shortened by 4 bases and J by 5 bases, with 16 bases between the two germline ends. The CDR3 contains 15 residues.

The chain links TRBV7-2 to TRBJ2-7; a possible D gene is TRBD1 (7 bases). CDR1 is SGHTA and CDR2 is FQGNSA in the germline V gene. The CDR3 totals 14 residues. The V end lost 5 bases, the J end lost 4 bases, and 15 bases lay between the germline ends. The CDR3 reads CASSPQGGGYEQYF. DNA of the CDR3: TGTGCCAGCAGCCCCCAGGGGGGCGGTTACGAGCAGTACTTC. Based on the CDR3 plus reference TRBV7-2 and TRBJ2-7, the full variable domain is GAGVSQSPSNKVTEKGKDVELRCDPISGHTALYWYRQSLGQGLEFLIYFQGNSAPDKSGLPSDRFSAERTGGSVSTLTIQRTQQEDSAVYLCASSPQGGGYEQYFGPGTRLTVT.

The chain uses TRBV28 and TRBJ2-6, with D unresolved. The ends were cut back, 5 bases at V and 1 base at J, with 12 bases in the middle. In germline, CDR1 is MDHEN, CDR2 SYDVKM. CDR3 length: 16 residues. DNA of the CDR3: TGTGCCAGCAGTATCCCTGCCCTGTCTGGGGCCAACGTCCTGACTTTC. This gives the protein CASSIPALSGANVLTF.

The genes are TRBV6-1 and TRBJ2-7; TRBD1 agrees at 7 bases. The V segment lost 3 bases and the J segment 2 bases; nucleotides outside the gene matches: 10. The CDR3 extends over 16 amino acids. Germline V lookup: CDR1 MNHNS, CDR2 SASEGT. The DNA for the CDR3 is TGTGCCAGCAGTGACTTCGAAAGACAGGGTGCCTACGAGCAGTACTTC. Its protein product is CASSDFERQGAYEQYF.

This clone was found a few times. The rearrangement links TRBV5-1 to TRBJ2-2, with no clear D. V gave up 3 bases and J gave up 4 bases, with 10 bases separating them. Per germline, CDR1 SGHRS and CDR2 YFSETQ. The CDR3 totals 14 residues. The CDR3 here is CASSYSFSTGELFF. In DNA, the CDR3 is TGCGCCAGCAGCTATTCCTTCTCCACCGGGGAGCTGTTTTTT.